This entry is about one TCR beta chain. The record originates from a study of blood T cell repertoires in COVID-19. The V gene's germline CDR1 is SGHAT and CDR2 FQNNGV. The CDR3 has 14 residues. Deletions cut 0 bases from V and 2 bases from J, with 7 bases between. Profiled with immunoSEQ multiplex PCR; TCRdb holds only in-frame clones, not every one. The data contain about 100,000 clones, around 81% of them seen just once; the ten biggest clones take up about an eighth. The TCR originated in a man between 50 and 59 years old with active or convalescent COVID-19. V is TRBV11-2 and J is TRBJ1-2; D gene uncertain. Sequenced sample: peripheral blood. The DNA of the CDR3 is TGTGCCAGCAGCTTAGATACTGTGAACTATGGCTACACCTTC. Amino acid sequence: CASSLDTVNYGYTF.